This T cell receptor (beta chain) was recorded in a study of T cells in narcolepsy. Method: immunoSEQ multiplex PCR; TCRdb's copy keeps in-frame clones and lacks some. The data show about 27,000 clones, with roughly four fifths seen just once and approximately 1.4% held by the top ten. Germline CDR1 is LNHDA and CDR2 is SQIVND (reference sequence). V lost 0 bases to trimming and J lost 8 bases, with 9 bases between them. This CDR3 spans 13 amino acids. The TCR sequence derives from a human donor with narcolepsy. This chain links TRBV19 with TRBJ2-3; D is undetermined. Sequenced input: CD45RA- memory CD4+ T cells from PBMCs. CDR3 sequence reads: CASSIDRASTQYF. The CDR3 region has the DNA TGTGCCAGTAGTATAGATCGGGCTAGTACGCAGTATTTT.